The clone carrying this T cell receptor (beta chain) was found a few times. Antigen specificity is unknown. PCR primers comprised 60 Vbeta and 13 Jbeta primers. The method was immunoSEQ multiplex PCR; TCRdb's version includes in-frame clones alone and lacks a portion of them. The sample records roughly 200,000 clones, 8.5% to 10% being singletons. The sample belongs to a study of cytomegalovirus exposure and HLA in healthy donors. Overall study context: An early release of data contained around 80 million unique TCRs, which came from HLA-typed donors. Overall study results and limits: In an earlier analysis, in around 590 donors, most V segments appeared productive either ~87% or ~30% of the time.

The TCR originated in a woman aged 25 to 39 in good health and CMV-seropositive. Material: PBMCs.

The CDR3 DNA reads as TGTGCCAGCAGCCTGACAGCCTTCTCTGGAAACACCATATATTTT. Translating it yields CASSLTAFSGNTIYF. This chain uses TRBV7-8 with TRBJ1-3; TRBD1 might be the D (5 bases). The CDR3 totals 15 residues. Germline lookup yields CDR1 SGHVS and CDR2 FQNEAQ. The germline V and J ends were trimmed by 5 bases and 0 bases, with 11 bases remaining between them.